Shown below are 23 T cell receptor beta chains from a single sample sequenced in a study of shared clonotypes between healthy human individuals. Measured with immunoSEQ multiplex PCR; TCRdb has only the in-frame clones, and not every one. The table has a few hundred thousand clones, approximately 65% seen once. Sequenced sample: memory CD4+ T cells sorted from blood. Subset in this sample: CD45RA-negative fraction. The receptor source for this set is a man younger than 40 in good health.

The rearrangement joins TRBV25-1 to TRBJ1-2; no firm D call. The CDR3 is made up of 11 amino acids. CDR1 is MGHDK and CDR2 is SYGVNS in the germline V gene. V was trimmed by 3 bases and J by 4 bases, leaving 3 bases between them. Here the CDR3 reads CASSESYGYTF. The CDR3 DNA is TGTGCCAGCAGTGAGTCCTATGGCTACACCTTC.

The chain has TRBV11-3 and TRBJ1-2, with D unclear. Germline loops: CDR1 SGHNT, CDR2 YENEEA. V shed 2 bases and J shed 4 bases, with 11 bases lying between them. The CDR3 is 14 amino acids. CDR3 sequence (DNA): TGTGCCAGCAGCTTACTGGCGGAGAGCTATGGCTACACCTTC. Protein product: CASSLLAESYGYTF.

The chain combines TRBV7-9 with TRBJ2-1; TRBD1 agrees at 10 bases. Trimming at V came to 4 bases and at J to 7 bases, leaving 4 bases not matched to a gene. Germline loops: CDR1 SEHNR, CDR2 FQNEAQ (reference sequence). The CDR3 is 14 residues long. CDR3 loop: CASSWGTGANEQFF. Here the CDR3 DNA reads TGTGCCAGCAGCTGGGGGACAGGGGCGAATGAGCAGTTCTTC.

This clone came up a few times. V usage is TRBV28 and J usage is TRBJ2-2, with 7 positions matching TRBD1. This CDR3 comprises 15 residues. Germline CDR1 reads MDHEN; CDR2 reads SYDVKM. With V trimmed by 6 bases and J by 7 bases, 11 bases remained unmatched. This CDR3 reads CASSPATGSVGELFF. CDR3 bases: TGTGCCAGCAGCCCCGCGACAGGGTCGGTCGGGGAGCTGTTTTTT.

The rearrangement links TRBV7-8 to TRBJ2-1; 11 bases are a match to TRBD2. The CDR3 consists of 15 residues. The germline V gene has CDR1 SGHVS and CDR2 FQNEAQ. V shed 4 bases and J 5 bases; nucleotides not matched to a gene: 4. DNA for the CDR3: TGTGCCAGCAGCTCAAGACTAGCGGGGCACAATGAGCAGTTCTTC. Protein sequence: CASSSRLAGHNEQFF.

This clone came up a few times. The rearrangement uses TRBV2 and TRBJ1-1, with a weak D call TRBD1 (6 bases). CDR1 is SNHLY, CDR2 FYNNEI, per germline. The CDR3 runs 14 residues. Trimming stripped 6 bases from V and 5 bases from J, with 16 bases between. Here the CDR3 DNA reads TGTGCCAGCAGAGGGGGGAATGGTAGGACTGAAGCTTTCTTT. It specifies CASRGGNGRTEAFF.

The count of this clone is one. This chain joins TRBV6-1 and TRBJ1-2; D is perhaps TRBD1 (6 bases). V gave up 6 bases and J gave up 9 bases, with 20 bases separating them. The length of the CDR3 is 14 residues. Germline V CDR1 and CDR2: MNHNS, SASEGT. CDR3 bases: TGTGCCAGCAGGGAAAGCGTGGGGGCTTCCAGCTACACCTTC. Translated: CASRESVGASSYTF.

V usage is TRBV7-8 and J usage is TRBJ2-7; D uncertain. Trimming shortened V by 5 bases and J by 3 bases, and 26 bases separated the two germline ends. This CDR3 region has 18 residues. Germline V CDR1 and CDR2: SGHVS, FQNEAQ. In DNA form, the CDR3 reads TGTGCCAGCAGCCTACACTCAAGCCTATCACCGAGAGACTACGAGCAGTACTTC. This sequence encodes CASSLHSSLSPRDYEQYF.

The CDR3 DNA sequence: TGTGCCAGCAGTGCCGGGCGGAGCTCCTACAATGAGCAGTTCTTC. It codes for CASSAGRSSYNEQFF. The rearrangement links TRBV7-2 to TRBJ2-1; D unclear. The CDR3 runs to 15 residues. The germline V and J ends were trimmed by 6 bases and 0 bases, with 12 bases remaining between them. Germline V gene lookup returns CDR1 SGHTA and CDR2 FQGNSA. Drawing the rest from reference TRBV7-2 and TRBJ2-1, the complete variable domain is GAGVSQSPSNKVTEKGKDVELRCDPISGHTALYWYRQSLGQGLEFLIYFQGNSAPDKSGLPSDRFSAERTGGSVSTLTIQRTQQEDSAVYLCASSAGRSSYNEQFFGPGTRLTVL.

This CDR3 reads CASSLEGSGGGYTF. Here the CDR3 DNA reads TGTGCCAGCAGCTTGGAGGGTTCAGGCGGGGGCTACACCTTC. The J gene is TRBJ1-2, the V gene TRBV5-4; D ambiguous. Trimming removed 0 bases at V and 8 bases at J, with 14 bases between. Germline lookup yields CDR1 SGHNT and CDR2 YYREEE (reference sequence). This CDR3 comprises 14 residues.

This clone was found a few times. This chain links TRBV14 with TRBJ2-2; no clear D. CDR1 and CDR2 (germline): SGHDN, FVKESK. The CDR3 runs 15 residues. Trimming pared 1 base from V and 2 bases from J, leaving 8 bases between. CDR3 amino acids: CASSQARRNTGELFF. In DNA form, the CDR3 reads TGTGCCAGCAGCCAAGCGCGGAGAAACACCGGGGAGCTGTTTTTT.

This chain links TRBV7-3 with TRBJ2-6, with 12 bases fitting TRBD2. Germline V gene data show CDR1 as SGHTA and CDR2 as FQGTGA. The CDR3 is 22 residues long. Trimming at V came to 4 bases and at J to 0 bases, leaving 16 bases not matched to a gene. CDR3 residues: CASSSKTGDETSGGSGANVLTF. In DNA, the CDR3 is TGTGCCAGCAGCTCCAAGACAGGGGATGAGACTAGCGGGGGCTCTGGGGCCAACGTCCTGACTTTC. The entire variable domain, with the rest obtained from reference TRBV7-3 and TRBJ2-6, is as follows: GAGVSQTPSNKVTEKGKYVELRCDPISGHTALYWYRQSLGQGPEFLIYFQGTGAADDSGLPNDRFFAVRPEGSVSTLKIQRTERGDSAVYLCASSSKTGDETSGGSGANVLTFGAGSRLTVL.

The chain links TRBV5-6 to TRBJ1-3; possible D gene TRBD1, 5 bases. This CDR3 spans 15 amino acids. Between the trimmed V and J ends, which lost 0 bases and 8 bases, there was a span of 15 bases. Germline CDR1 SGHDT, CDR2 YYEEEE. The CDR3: CASSLGWRGRDTIYF. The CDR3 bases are TGTGCCAGCAGCTTGGGTTGGCGGGGGAGAGACACCATATATTTT. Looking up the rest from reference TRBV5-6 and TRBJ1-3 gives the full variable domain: DAGVTQSPTHLIKTRGQQVTLRCSPKSGHDTVSWYQQALGQGPQFIFQYYEEEERQRGNFPDRFSGHQFPNYSSELNVNALLLGDSALYLCASSLGWRGRDTIYFGEGSWLTVV.

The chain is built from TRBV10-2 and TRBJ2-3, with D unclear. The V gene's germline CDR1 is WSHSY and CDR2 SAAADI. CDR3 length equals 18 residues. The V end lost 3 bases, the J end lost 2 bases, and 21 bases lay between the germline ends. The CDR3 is CASSDKTRAPKFTDTQYF. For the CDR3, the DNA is TGCGCCAGCAGTGACAAAACGAGAGCCCCTAAGTTCACAGATACGCAGTATTTT.

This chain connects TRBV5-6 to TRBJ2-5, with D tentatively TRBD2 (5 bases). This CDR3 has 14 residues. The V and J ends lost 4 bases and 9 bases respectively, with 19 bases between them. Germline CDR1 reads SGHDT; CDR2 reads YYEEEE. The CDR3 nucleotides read TGTGCCAGCAGCCAGGCAACCGCTTCGAGGGCCCAGTACTTC. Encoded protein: CASSQATASRAQYF.

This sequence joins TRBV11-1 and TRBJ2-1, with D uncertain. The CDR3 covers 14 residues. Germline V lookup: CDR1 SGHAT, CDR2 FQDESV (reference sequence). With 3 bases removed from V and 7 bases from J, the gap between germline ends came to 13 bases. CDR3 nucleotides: TGTGCCAGCAGCTTTGGGCAGGCAAGGAATGAGCAGTTCTTC. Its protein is CASSFGQARNEQFF.

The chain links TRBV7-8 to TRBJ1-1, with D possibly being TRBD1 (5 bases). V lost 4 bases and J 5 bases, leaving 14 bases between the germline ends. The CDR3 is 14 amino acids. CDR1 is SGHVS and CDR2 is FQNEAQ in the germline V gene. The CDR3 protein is CASSSGTVLTEAFF. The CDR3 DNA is TGTGCCAGCAGCTCCGGGACCGTTCTGACTGAAGCTTTCTTT.

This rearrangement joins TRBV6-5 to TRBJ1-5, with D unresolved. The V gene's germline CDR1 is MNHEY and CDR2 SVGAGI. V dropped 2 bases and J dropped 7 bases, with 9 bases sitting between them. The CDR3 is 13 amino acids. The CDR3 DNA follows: TGTGCCAGCAGTTACAACCCGGGGCAGCCCCAGCATTTT. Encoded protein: CASSYNPGQPQHF.

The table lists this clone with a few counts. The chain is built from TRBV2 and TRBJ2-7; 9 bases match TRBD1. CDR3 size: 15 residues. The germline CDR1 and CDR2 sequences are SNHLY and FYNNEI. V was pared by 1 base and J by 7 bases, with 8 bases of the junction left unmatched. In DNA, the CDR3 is TGTGCCAGCAGTGAAGATCGGACAGGGGCGGAGGAGCAGTACTTC. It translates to CASSEDRTGAEEQYF.

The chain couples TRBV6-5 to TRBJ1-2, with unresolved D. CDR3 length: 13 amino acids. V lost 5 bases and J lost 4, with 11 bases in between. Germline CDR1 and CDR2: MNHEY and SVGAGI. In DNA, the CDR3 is TGTGCCAGCAGTATAGCGACGGGCTATGGCTACACCTTC. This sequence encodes CASSIATGYGYTF.

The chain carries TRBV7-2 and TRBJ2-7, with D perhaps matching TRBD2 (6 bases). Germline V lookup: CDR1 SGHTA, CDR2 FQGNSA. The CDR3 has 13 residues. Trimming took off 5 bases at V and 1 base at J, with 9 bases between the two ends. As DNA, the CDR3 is TGTGCCAGCAGCCTCCGGGGGTCCTACGAGCAGTACTTC. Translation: CASSLRGSYEQYF.

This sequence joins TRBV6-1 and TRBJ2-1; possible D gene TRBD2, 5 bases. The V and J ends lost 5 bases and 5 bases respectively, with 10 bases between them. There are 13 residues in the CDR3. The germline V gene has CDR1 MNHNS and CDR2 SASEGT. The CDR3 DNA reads TGTGCCAGCAGTAGACGGGATCACAATGAGCAGTTCTTC. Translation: CASSRRDHNEQFF.

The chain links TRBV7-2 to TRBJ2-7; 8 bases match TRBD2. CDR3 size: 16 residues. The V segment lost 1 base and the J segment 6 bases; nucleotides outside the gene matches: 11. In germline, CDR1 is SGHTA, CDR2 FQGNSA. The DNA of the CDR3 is TGTGCCAGCAGCTTAGAGTCCGGCGGGAGGAGGGTCGAGCAGTACTTC. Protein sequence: CASSLESGGRRVEQYF.